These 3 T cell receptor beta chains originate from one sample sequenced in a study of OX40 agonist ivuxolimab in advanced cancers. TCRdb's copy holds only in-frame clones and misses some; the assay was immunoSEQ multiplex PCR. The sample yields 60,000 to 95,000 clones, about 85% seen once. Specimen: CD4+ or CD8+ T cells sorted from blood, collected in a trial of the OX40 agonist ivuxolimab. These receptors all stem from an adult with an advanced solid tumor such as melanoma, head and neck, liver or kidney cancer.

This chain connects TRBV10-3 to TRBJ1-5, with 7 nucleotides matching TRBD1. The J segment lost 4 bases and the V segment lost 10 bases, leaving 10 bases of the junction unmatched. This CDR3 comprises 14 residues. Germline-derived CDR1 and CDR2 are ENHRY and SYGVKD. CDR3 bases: TGTGCCACCCGGAACGGACAGGAAAATCAGCCCCAGCATTTT. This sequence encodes CATRNGQENQPQHF.

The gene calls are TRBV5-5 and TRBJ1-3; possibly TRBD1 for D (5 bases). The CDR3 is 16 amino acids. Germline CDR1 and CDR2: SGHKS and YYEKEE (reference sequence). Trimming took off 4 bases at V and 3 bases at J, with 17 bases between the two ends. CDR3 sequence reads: CASSPNTGGDGNTIYF. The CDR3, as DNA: TGTGCCAGCAGCCCCAATACGGGGGGGGATGGAAACACCATATATTTT.

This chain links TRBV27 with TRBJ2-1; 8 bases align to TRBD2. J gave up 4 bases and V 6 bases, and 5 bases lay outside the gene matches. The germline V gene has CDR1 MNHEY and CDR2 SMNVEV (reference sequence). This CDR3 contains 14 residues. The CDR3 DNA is TGTGCCAGCAGACCCCAGCGGGAGTACAATGAGCAGTTCTTC. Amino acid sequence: CASRPQREYNEQFF.